Below are 23 T cell receptor beta chains sequenced from a single sample in a study of cytomegalovirus exposure and HLA in healthy donors. A multiplex PCR was run with 60 Vbeta primers and 13 Jbeta primers. Some clones are missing from TCRdb's copy, which holds only in-frame ones; the method was immunoSEQ multiplex PCR. The data hold more than 100,000 clones, with roughly 80% observed a single time. Sequencing was carried out using PBMCs. The receptors shown here come from a woman aged 40 to 49 in good health and CMV-seronegative.

The chain carries TRBV6-4 and TRBJ2-2; unclear D gene. The ends were cut back, 2 bases at V and 3 bases at J, with 4 bases in the middle. Germline V CDR1 and CDR2: MRHNA, SNTAGT. This CDR3 has 13 amino acids. This CDR3 reads CASSDADTGELFF. DNA of the CDR3: TGTGCCAGCAGTGACGCGGACACCGGGGAGCTGTTTTTT.

V is TRBV27 and J is TRBJ2-7; 9 bases are shared with TRBD1. Germline loops: CDR1 MNHEY, CDR2 SMNVEV (reference sequence). The CDR3 totals 13 residues. With V trimmed by 7 bases and J by 3 bases, 4 bases remained unmatched. CDR3 amino acids: CASTRTGVYEQYF. The CDR3 DNA is TGTGCCAGCACCAGGACAGGGGTCTACGAGCAGTACTTC.

The chain recombines TRBV5-1 with TRBJ2-5; the match to TRBD2 covers 14 bases. The CDR3 runs 16 residues. J gave up 7 bases and V 0 bases, and 5 bases lay outside the gene matches. Germline V gene data show CDR1 as SGHRS and CDR2 as YFSETQ. Here the CDR3 reads CASSLETSGRAGTQYF. The DNA for the CDR3 is TGCGCCAGCAGCTTGGAGACTAGCGGGAGGGCGGGGACCCAGTACTTC. The full variable domain, its missing parts supplied by reference TRBV5-1 and TRBJ2-5, is KAGVTQTPRYLIKTRGQQVTLSCSPISGHRSVSWYQQTPGQGLQFLFEYFSETQRNKGNFPGRFSGRQFSNSRSEMNVSTLELGDSALYLCASSLETSGRAGTQYFGPGTRLLVL.

The J gene is TRBJ2-1, the V gene TRBV2; 8 nucleotides align to TRBD2. Germline V gene sequence: CDR1 SNHLY, CDR2 FYNNEI. The CDR3 sequence is 18 residues long. Trimming at V came to 9 bases and at J to 2 bases, leaving 18 bases not matched to a gene. The CDR3 loop is CARTLSTLASGPYNEQFF. For the CDR3, the DNA is TGTGCCAGAACCCTCAGCACCCTTGCTAGCGGGCCCTACAATGAGCAGTTCTTC.

The chain joins TRBV7-9 to TRBJ1-1; 9 nucleotides agree with TRBD1. Germline V gives CDR1 SEHNR, CDR2 FQNEAQ (reference sequence). The CDR3 consists of 14 residues. The trim removed 5 bases at V and 4 bases at J, leaving 5 bases unmatched. CDR3 sequence: CASSQMTGGTEAFF. CDR3 bases: TGTGCCAGCAGCCAGATGACAGGGGGCACTGAAGCTTTCTTT.

The chain uses TRBV11-2 and TRBJ2-2, with TRBD2 matching 9 bases. Germline V gene data show CDR1 as SGHAT and CDR2 as FQNNGV. CDR3 size: 17 residues. The J segment lost 1 base and the V segment lost 3 bases, leaving 6 bases of the junction unmatched. CDR3 nucleotide sequence: TGTGCCAGCAGCTTCTACCGTAGCGGGGGGAACACCGGGGAGCTGTTTTTT. It encodes CASSFYRSGGNTGELFF.

This clone has only a few counts. V and J are TRBV29-1 and TRBJ1-1; unclear D gene. The ends were cut back, 4 bases at V and 4 bases at J, with 28 bases in the middle. The germline V gene encodes CDR1 SQVTM and CDR2 ANQGSEA. CDR3 length: 18 residues. The CDR3 DNA follows: TGCAGCGTTGCCTCGGTGGGTTTCGATCGGAGATTGGGCACTGAAGCTTTCTTT. As protein: CSVASVGFDRRLGTEAFF. Looking up the rest from reference TRBV29-1 and TRBJ1-1 gives the full variable domain: SAVISQKPSRDICQRGTSLTIQCQVDSQVTMMFWYRQQPGQSLTLIATANQGSEATYESGFVIDKFPISRPNLTFSTLTVSNMSPEDSSIYLCSVASVGFDRRLGTEAFFGQGTRLTVV.

The sample holds one count of this clone. The chain employs TRBV10-3 and TRBJ1-5; D is undetermined. The CDR3 totals 14 residues. The V end was cut by 2 bases, the J end by 2 bases, with 7 bases between. Germline CDR1 ENHRY, CDR2 SYGVKD. The CDR3 region has the DNA TGTGCCATCAGTGAGGGCATTCGCAATCAGCCCCAGCATTTT. Translated: CAISEGIRNQPQHF.

This chain links TRBV19 with TRBJ2-7, with TRBD1 matching over 10 bases. The CDR3 sequence is 15 residues long. V lost 5 bases, J lost 4 bases, and 8 bases stayed unmatched. CDR1 LNHDA and CDR2 SQIVND come from the germline V gene (reference sequence). This chain's CDR3 is CASSVADRGGYEQYF. CDR3 bases: TGTGCCAGTAGTGTCGCGGACAGGGGGGGATACGAGCAGTACTTC.

This clone turned up a few times. The chain links TRBV6-1 to TRBJ2-5, with TRBD1 identical over 8 bases. The junction had 7 bases not matched to a gene; V was cut back by 0 bases and J by 7 bases. The CDR3 totals 15 residues. The germline CDR1 and CDR2 sequences are MNHNS and SASEGT. This CDR3 is CASSEAGTGLGTQYF. The CDR3 DNA sequence: TGTGCCAGCAGTGAAGCGGGGACAGGTCTCGGGACCCAGTACTTC.

This chain uses TRBV7-9 with TRBJ1-6; D is uncertain. Trimming pared 2 bases from V and 7 bases from J, leaving 9 bases between. Germline V CDR1 and CDR2: SEHNR, FQNEAQ (reference sequence). This CDR3 has 14 residues. The CDR3 coding sequence is TGTGCCAGCAGCTTACAGGTTGGGAATTCACCCCTCCACTTT. Its protein is CASSLQVGNSPLHF. Supplemented by reference TRBV7-9 and TRBJ1-6, the full variable domain reads DTGVSQNPRHKITKRGQNVTFRCDPISEHNRLYWYRQTLGQGPEFLTYFQNEAQLEKSRLLSDRFSAERPKGSFSTLEIQRTEQGDSAMYLCASSLQVGNSPLHFGNGTRLTVT.

This clone has only a few counts. The chain uses TRBV4-3 and TRBJ2-7; D is possibly TRBD2 (5 bases). V lost 1 base and J 8 bases, leaving 24 bases between the germline ends. This CDR3 spans 17 amino acids. Germline CDR1 LGHNA, CDR2 YSLEER. CDR3 sequence (DNA): TGCGCCAGCAGCCAAGGGGTCGGGGTGGGTTTTAGGGATCAGCAGTACTTC. Protein sequence: CASSQGVGVGFRDQQYF.

This clone has only a few counts. The rearrangement uses TRBV5-6 and TRBJ1-1, with D unresolved. V shed 4 bases and J shed 11 bases, with 24 bases lying between them. This CDR3 contains 15 residues. CDR1 SGHDT and CDR2 YYEEEE come from the germline V gene. The CDR3 sequence is CASSGRGGQAPGAFF. The CDR3 DNA reads as TGTGCCAGCAGCGGACGGGGTGGGCAGGCCCCGGGGGCTTTCTTT.

V gene TRBV9 combines with J gene TRBJ2-1; 7 bases agree with TRBD1. The CDR3 covers 13 residues. CDR1 and CDR2 (germline): SGDLS, YYNGEE. After removal of 2 bases from V and 8 bases from J, the junction contained 4 bases not matched to a gene. The CDR3 region has the DNA TGTGCCAGCAGCGTCGACAGGGAAGATGAGCAGTTCTTC. This encodes CASSVDREDEQFF.

V gene TRBV19 combines with J gene TRBJ1-5; 7 bases match TRBD1. Per germline, CDR1 LNHDA and CDR2 SQIVND (reference sequence). V was pared by 3 bases and J by 9 bases, with 8 bases of the junction left unmatched. The CDR3 covers 14 residues. CDR3 bases: TGTGCCAGTAGTATGATAACAGGGGATTGGCCCCAGCATTTT. It translates to CASSMITGDWPQHF.

V gene TRBV4-2 combines with J gene TRBJ2-3, with 8 bases aligning to TRBD2. The J segment lost 0 bases and the V segment lost 4 bases, leaving 18 bases of the junction unmatched. Germline V lookup: CDR1 LGHNA, CDR2 YNFKEQ. The CDR3 consists of 20 residues. This CDR3 reads CASSRGLASGIALSTDTQYF. CDR3 DNA: TGTGCCAGCAGCCGCGGACTAGCCTCTGGGATAGCCCTTAGCACAGATACGCAGTATTTT.

The chain has TRBV4-1 and TRBJ2-7, with 8 bases aligning to TRBD2. Germline V lookup: CDR1 MGHRA, CDR2 YSYEKL. This CDR3 region has 16 residues. J lost 0 bases, V lost 4 bases, and 8 bases had no gene match. CDR3 loop: CASSPRLAGSSYEQYF. CDR3 DNA: TGCGCCAGCAGCCCCCGGCTAGCGGGTTCCTCCTACGAGCAGTACTTC.

The V and J genes are TRBV6-5 and TRBJ1-5, with 8 bases identical to TRBD1. V gave up 7 bases and J gave up 4 bases; unmatched junction bases: 6. CDR1 MNHEY and CDR2 SVGAGI come from the germline V gene. The CDR3 runs 14 residues. In nucleotides, the CDR3 is TGTGCCAGCAAGGTCGGGACAGGAAATCAGCCCCAGCATTTT. This translates into CASKVGTGNQPQHF.

This rearrangement joins TRBV2 to TRBJ1-2; a weak D match, TRBD1 (5 bases). Germline loops: CDR1 SNHLY, CDR2 FYNNEI. V dropped 6 bases and J dropped 3 bases, with 8 bases sitting between them. CDR3 length: 12 amino acids. CDR3 nucleotide sequence: TGTGCCAGCAGGGACACCTACTATGGCTACACCTTC. It translates to CASRDTYYGYTF.

J is TRBJ2-4 and V is TRBV6-1; 7 bases align to TRBD1. J gave up 8 bases and V 6 bases, and 7 bases lay outside the gene matches. Per germline, CDR1 MNHNS and CDR2 SASEGT. The CDR3 has 13 residues. The CDR3 coding sequence is TGTGCCAGCAGCTCGGACAGGCGGGACATTCAGTACTTC. Translating it yields CASSSDRRDIQYF.

The V and J genes are TRBV7-2 and TRBJ1-6; tentative D call: TRBD1 (5 bases). The V gene's germline CDR1 is SGHTA and CDR2 FQGNSA. The CDR3 is made up of 15 amino acids. V was trimmed by 5 bases and J by 12 bases, leaving 20 bases between them. The CDR3 sequence: CASSTDGQGRLPLHF. The CDR3 DNA reads TGTGCCAGCAGCACCGATGGGCAGGGCCGATTACCCCTCCACTTT.

The chain carries TRBV6-1 and TRBJ2-7; 9 nucleotides agree with TRBD2. The CDR3 has 15 residues. Per germline, CDR1 MNHNS and CDR2 SASEGT. V shed 6 bases, J shed 3 bases, and the junction held 9 bases outside the gene matches. CDR3 in DNA: TGTGCCAGCAGGGGGGACTATAGCGGGAGCTACGAGCAGTACTTC. This encodes CASRGDYSGSYEQYF.

The rearrangement links TRBV7-8 to TRBJ2-3, with D perhaps matching TRBD2 (6 bases). This CDR3 has 13 amino acids. Between the trimmed V and J ends, which lost 0 bases and 5 bases, there was a span of 6 bases. Germline CDR1 reads SGHVS; CDR2 reads FQNEAQ. The CDR3 loop reads CASSLARGDTQYF. CDR3 nucleotides: TGTGCCAGCAGCTTAGCGCGGGGAGATACGCAGTATTTT.